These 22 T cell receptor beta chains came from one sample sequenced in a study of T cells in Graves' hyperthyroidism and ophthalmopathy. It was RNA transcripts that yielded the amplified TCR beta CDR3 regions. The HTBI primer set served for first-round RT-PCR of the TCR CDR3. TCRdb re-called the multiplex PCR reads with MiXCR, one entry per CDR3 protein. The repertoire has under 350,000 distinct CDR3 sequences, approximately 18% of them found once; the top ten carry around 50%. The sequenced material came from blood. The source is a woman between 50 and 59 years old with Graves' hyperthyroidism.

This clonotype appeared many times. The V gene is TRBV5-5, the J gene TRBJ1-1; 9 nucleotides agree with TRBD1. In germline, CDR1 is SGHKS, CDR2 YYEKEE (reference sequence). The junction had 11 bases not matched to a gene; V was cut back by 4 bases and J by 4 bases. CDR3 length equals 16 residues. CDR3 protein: CASSTIWTGAGTEAFF. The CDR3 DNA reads TGTGCCAGCAGCACCATCTGGACAGGGGCAGGCACTGAAGCTTTCTTT.

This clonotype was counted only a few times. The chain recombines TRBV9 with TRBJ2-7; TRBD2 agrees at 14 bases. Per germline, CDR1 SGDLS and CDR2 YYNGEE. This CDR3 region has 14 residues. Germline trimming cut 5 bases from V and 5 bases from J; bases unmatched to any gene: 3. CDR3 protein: CASSGTSGSHEQYF. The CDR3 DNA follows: TGTGCCAGCAGTGGGACTAGCGGGAGCCACGAGCAGTACTTC.

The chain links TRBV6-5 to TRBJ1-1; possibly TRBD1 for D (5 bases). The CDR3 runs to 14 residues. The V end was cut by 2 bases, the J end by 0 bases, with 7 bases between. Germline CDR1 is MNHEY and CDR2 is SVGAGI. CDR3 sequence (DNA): TGTGCCAGCAGTTACCCAGGGATGAACACTGAAGCTTTCTTT. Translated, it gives CASSYPGMNTEAFF.

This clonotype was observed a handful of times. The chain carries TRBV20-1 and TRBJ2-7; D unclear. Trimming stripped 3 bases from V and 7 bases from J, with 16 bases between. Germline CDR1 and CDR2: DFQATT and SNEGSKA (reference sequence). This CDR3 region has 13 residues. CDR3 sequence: CSASIPGAWEQYF. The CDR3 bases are TGCAGTGCTAGTATACCCGGAGCTTGGGAGCAGTACTTC.

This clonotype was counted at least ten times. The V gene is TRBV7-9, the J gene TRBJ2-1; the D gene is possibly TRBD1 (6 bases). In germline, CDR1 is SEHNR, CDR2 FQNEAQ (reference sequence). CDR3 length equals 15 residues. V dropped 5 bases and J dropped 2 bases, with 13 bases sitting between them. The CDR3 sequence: CASSPAGGTYNEQFF. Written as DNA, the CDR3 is TGTGCCAGCAGCCCTGCTGGGGGCACCTACAATGAGCAGTTCTTC.

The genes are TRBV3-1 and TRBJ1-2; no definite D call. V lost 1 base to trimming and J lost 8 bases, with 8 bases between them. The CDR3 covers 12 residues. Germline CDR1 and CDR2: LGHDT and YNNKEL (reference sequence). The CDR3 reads CASSQGVVGYTF. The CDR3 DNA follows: TGTGCCAGCAGCCAAGGGGTCGTGGGCTACACCTTC.

CDR3 protein: CSAREGGIEAFF. CDR3 in DNA: TGCAGTGCTAGAGAGGGAGGAATCGAAGCTTTCTTT. The rearrangement links TRBV20-1 to TRBJ1-1; D is undetermined. V dropped 0 bases and J dropped 8 bases, with 10 bases sitting between them. The CDR3 loop spans 12 amino acids. CDR1 is DFQATT and CDR2 is SNEGSKA in the germline V gene (reference sequence).

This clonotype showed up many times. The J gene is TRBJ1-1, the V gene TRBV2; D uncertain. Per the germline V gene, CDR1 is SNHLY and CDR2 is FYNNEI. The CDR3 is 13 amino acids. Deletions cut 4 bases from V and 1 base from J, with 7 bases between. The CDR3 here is CASSVDGNTEAFF. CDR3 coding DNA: TGTGCCAGCAGTGTCGATGGGAACACTGAAGCTTTCTTT.

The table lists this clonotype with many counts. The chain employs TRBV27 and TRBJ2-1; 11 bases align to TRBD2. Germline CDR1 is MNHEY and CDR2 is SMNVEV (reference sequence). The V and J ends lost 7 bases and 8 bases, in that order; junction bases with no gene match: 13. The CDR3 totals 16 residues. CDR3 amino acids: CASTPEWASGGHEQFF. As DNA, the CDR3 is TGTGCCAGCACGCCCGAGTGGGCTAGCGGGGGGCATGAGCAGTTCTTC.

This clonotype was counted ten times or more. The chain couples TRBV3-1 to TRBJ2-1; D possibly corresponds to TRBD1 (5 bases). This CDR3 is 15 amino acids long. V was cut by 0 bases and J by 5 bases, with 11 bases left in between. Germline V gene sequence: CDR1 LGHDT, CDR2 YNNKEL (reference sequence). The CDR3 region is CASSQDWGSDNEQFF. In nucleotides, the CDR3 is TGTGCCAGCAGCCAAGATTGGGGCAGCGACAATGAGCAGTTCTTC.

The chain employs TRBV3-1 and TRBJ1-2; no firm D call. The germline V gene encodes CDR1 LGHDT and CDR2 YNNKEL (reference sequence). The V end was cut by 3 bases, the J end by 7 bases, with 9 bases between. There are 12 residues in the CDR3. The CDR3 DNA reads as TGTGCCAGCAGCCAGGTAAAGGGTGGCTACACCTTC. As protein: CASSQVKGGYTF.

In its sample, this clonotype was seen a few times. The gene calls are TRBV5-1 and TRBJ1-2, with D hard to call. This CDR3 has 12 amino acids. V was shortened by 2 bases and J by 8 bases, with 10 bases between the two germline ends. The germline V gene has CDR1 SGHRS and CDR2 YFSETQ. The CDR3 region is CASSFEGEGYTF. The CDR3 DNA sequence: TGCGCCAGCAGCTTCGAGGGAGAGGGCTACACCTTC. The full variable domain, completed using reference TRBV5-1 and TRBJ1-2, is KAGVTQTPRYLIKTRGQQVTLSCSPISGHRSVSWYQQTPGQGLQFLFEYFSETQRNKGNFPGRFSGRQFSNSRSEMNVSTLELGDSALYLCASSFEGEGYTFGSGTRLTVV.

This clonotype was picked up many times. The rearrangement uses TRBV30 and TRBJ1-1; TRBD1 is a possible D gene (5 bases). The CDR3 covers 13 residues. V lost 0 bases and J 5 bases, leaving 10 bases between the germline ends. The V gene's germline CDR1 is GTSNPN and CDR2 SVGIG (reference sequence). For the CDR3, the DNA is TGTGCCTGGAGTGTTGGGGAGGGGACTGAAGCTTTCTTT. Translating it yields CAWSVGEGTEAFF. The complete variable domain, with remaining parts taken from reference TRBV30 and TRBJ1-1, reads SQTIHQWPATLVQPVGSPLSLECTVEGTSNPNLYWYRQAAGRGLQLLFYSVGIGQISSEVPQNLSASRPQDRQFILSSKKLLLSDSGFYLCAWSVGEGTEAFFGQGTRLTVV.

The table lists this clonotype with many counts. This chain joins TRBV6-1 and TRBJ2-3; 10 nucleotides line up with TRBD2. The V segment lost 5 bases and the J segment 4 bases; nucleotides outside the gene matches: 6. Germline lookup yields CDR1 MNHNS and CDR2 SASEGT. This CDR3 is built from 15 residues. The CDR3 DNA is TGTGCCAGCAGTCGTAGCGGGGGGAGCGCAGATACGCAGTATTTT. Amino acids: CASSRSGGSADTQYF.

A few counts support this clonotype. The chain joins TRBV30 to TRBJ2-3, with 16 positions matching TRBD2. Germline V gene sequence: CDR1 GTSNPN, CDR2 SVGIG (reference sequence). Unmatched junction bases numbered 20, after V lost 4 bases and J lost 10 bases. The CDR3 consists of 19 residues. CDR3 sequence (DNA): TGTGCCTGGAAGGAGACAGGTTGGGGACTAGCGGGAGGGCCCAGGTCGCAGTATTTT. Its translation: CAWKETGWGLAGGPRSQYF.

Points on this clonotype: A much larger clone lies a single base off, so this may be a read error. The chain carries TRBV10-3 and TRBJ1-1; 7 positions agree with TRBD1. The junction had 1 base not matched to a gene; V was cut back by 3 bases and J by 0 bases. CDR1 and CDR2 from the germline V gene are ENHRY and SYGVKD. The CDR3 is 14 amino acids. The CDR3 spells CAISDDRVNTEAFF. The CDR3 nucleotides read TGTGCCATCAGTGACGACAGGGTGAACACTGAAGCTTTCTTT.

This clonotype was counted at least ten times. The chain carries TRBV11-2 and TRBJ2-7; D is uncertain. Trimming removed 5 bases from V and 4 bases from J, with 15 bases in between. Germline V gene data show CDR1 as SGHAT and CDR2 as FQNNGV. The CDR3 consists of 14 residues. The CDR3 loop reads CASSPLSRRYEQYF. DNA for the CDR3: TGTGCCAGCAGCCCCCTAAGTAGAAGATACGAGCAGTACTTC.

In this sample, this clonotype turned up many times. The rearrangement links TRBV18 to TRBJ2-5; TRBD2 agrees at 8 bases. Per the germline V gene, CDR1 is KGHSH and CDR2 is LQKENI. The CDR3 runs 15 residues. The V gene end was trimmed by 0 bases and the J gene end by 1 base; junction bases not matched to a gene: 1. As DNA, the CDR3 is TGTGCCAGCTCACCACCGACTAGCGTCCAAGAGACCCAGTACTTC. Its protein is CASSPPTSVQETQYF. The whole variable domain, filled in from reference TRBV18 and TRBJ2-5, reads NAGVMQNPRHLVRRRGQEARLRCSPMKGHSHVYWYRQLPEEGLKFMVYLQKENIIDESGMPKERFSAEFPKEGPSILRIQQVVRGDSAAYFCASSPPTSVQETQYFGPGTRLLVL.

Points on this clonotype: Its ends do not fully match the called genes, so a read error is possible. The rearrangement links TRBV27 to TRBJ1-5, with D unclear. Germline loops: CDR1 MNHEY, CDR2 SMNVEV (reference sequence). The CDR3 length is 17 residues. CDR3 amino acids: CASSVSGRTYSNQPQHF. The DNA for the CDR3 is TGTGCCAGCAGTGTATCCGGCAGAACCTATAGCAATCAGCCCCAGCATTTT.

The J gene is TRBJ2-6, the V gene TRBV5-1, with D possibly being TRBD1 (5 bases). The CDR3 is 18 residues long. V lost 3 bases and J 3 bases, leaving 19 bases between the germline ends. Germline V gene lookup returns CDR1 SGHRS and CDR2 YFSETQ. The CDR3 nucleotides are TGCGCCAGCAGCTCGCCATCCGTAGGGGCATATGGGGCCAACGTCCTGACTTTC. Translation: CASSSPSVGAYGANVLTF. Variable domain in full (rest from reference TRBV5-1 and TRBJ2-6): KAGVTQTPRYLIKTRGQQVTLSCSPISGHRSVSWYQQTPGQGLQFLFEYFSETQRNKGNFPGRFSGRQFSNSRSEMNVSTLELGDSALYLCASSSPSVGAYGANVLTFGAGSRLTVL.

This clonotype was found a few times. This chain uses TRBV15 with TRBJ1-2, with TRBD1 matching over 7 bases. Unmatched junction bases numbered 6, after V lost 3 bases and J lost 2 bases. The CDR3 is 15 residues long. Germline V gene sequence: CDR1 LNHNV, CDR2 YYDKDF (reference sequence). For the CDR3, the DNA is TGTGCCACCAGCAGCAATCCACAGGGGAACTATGGCTACACCTTC. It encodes CATSSNPQGNYGYTF.

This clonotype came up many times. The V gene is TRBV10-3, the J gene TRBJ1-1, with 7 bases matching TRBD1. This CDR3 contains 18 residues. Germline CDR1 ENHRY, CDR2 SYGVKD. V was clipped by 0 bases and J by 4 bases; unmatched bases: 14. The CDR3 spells CAISESHGVTGKTTEAFF. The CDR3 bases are TGTGCCATCAGTGAGTCGCACGGGGTGACAGGGAAGACCACTGAAGCTTTCTTT.